This T cell receptor (beta chain) is drawn from a study of blood T cell repertoires in COVID-19. About the research overall: Sources were T cells, B-cell-depleted T cells, or PBMCs; the material itself was cDNA or gDNA.

From germline, CDR1 is SGDLS and CDR2 YYNGEE. The V gene end was trimmed by 0 bases and the J gene end by 4 bases; junction bases not matched to a gene: 4. The CDR3 totals 16 residues. The protocol was immunoSEQ multiplex PCR, while the TCRdb copy is restricted to in-frame clones and leaves out a portion. Of 95,000 to 150,000 clones in the sample, roughly 84% were seen once. Participants, about 18 to 90 years old, spanned under 30 US areas. Self-reported history from a screening survey and questionnaire set each donor's cohort. Donors in Cohort 3 counted as recovered after two negative PCRs, clearance, or symptom resolution.

The sequence came from a woman aged 25 to 39 who had recovered from COVID-19. Sequencing was carried out using PBMCs or T cells enriched from blood (not recorded which). V gene TRBV9 combines with J gene TRBJ2-1, with 10 bases matching TRBD2. The CDR3 sequence: CASSVESGRVYNEQFF. CDR3 DNA sequence: TGTGCCAGCAGCGTAGAAAGCGGGAGGGTTTACAATGAGCAGTTCTTC.